Reported below is one T cell receptor (beta chain). At least ten counts were recorded for this clonotype. The antigen this receptor binds is unknown. No per-base quality is available; no much larger clone lies one base away. This beta chain turned up in a library designed for alpha chains; as an off-target read, its abundance says little. The library was obtained by 5' RACE. This sample was sequenced with a NextSeq 500. The TCR library protocol attached a unique molecular identifier to each TCR cDNA molecule to allow correction of PCR and sequencing errors. The published analysis was carried out like this. Decombinator tools were used for TCR identification, UMI-based error correction and CDR3 extraction. Expanded TCRs were defined as those above a frequency of 2 per 1,000, corresponding to the top 1% of the tumor frequency distribution. Expanded tumor TCRs statistically deemed absent (corrected P<0.05) from at least one tumor region were classed as regional, and all other expanded tumor TCRs were classed as ubiquitous. Renyi diversity was computed with the R vegan package after each repertoire had been subsampled 100 times to 5,000 TCRs. CDR3 similarity networks were built from amino acid triplet string-kernel similarity, connecting CDR3s with pairwise similarity above 0.82. TCRdb reanalyzed the raw reads on its own, using fastp at Q25 for trimming and MiXCR for clone calling, and kept in-frame beta chains. A single entry per CDR3 protein holds the most common genes and DNA from its merged rows. TCRdb's processing, not the authors', yielded these V and J calls. The sample table contains some 11,000 distinct CDR3 sequences; only one count was recorded for more than 4.5% of them. The ten largest clonotypes hold under 15% of the sample.

This sample is drawn from a study of spatial heterogeneity in lung cancer (dated by TCRdb to the late 2010s). About the investigation overall: Beta-chain transcripts were consistently detected in greater numbers than alpha-chain transcripts, which likely reflected higher beta-chain transcript abundance. Both alpha and beta chains were TCR-sequenced in samples taken at surgery, namely 220 tumor regions, 62 to 65 matched nontumor lung samples and just over 55 PBMC samples. In the raw uncorrected reads, each unique combination of TCR and UMI appeared more than ten times on average. In non-small cell lung cancer, the study quantitatively compared TCR alpha and beta repertoires across several tumor regions, matched nontumor lung, and blood. TCR repertoire features were related to nonsynonymous mutation counts determined by whole-exome sequencing of tumor tissue. In tumor regions, TCR transcript counts showed a strong correlation with a T cell transcriptional module score derived from matched bulk RNA-seq. Overall study results and their limits: Counts of ubiquitous and regional expanded TCRs were found to correlate with counts of ubiquitous and regional nonsynonymous mutations, respectively. The number of expanded intratumoral alpha and beta TCRs correlated with the tumor nonsynonymous mutation count. Additional single-cell paired TCR alpha and beta sequencing was considered necessary to confirm, at a functional level, the hypothesis that regional TCRs recognize regional mutations. Estimated TCR-seq coverage of tumor T cells was only about 7.2% for alpha chains and 13% for beta chains.

Explained via the paper, the time point label denotes: sample taken at primary tumor resection. The donors were 65 to 90 patients from the lung TRACERx cohort who had early-stage, untreated non-small cell lung cancer. TCR sequencing used whole RNA extracted from tumor and nontumor lung tissue, or from cryopreserved PBMC samples, without cell sorting. Patients were selected for TCR sequencing only if sufficient RNA was available from at least two tumor regions. Tumor and adjacent nontumor lung specimens were reviewed by a lung pathologist before selection. The germline V gene supplies CDR1 SNHLY and CDR2 FYNNEI. The CDR3, cysteine through phenylalanine, is 15 amino acids long. Left in the record is the CDR3 DNA by itself, 45 bases read in frame from the first base. Trimmed from V: 5 bases; trimmed from J: 4 bases; junction bases lacking a gene match: 4.

The V and J segments used are TRBV2 and TRBJ2-5; 13 bases in the junction line up with TRBD2. The receptor comes from a male donor with early-stage non-small cell lung cancer. Sequenced here: lung tumor tissue, sampled at surgery. For the CDR3, the sequence is CASSSTSGRRETQYF. The sequence in DNA is TGTGCCAGCAGTTCGACTAGCGGGAGGAGAGAGACCCAGTACTTC. The full variable domain, completed from the reference TRBV2 and TRBJ2-5 proteins outside the CDR3, reads EPEVTQTPSHQVTQMGQEVILRCVPISNHLYFYWYRQILGQKVEFLVSFYNNEISEKSEIFDDQFSVERPDGSNFTLKIRSTKLEDSAMYFCASSSTSGRRETQYFGPGTRLLVL.